This T cell receptor beta chain is from a study of T cell changes during pregnancy in multiple sclerosis. Assay used: immunoSEQ multiplex PCR; TCRdb lists only in-frame clones, some missing. This sample has almost 50,000 clones; around 90% occur once, and the top ten carry approximately 10%. Here the sequenced sample was CD8+ T cells from peripheral blood mononuclear cells, taken after pregnancy. The TCR originated in a female donor with multiple sclerosis, enrolled in a pregnancy study.

The CDR3 loop reads CASKQRNTEAFF. The CDR3 coding sequence is TGTGCCAGTAAACAGAGGAACACTGAAGCTTTCTTT. This chain uses TRBV9 with TRBJ1-1, with no clear D. Looked up from germline, CDR1 is SGDLS and CDR2 is YYNGEE. This CDR3 is built from 12 residues. Trimming took off 8 bases at V and 1 base at J, with 9 bases between the two ends. Supplemented by reference TRBV9 and TRBJ1-1, the full variable domain reads DSGVTQTPKHLITATGQRVTLRCSPRSGDLSVYWYQQSLDQGLQFLIQYYNGEERAKGNILERFSAQQFPDLHSELNLSSLELGDSALYFCASKQRNTEAFFGQGTRLTVV.